A selection of T cell receptor beta chains follows, all from one sample in a study of vaccination and CD4 T cells after COVID-19. TCRdb re-called the PCR reads with MiXCR, one entry per CDR3 protein. The table has about 14,000 distinct CDR3 sequences, 58% seen once. The antigens these receptors bind are not known. The input for sequencing was cultured CD4+ T cells from blood, taken after SARS-CoV-2 vaccination. Receptors originate from a human donor with COVID-19. The CDR3 runs from the conserved cysteine through the conserved F or W. D genes are given only for firm matches. Only part of the rows carry a size: once, few, many, or a class if the clone is expanded.

>-|TRBV19|-|TRBJ2-1
CASSIAGETYNEQFF
TGTGCCAGTAGTATAGCGGGGGAGACCTACAATGAGCAGTTCTTC
>-|TRBV27|few|TRBJ1-1
CASWDTGTNTEAFF
TGTGCCAGTTGGGATACGGGGACGAACACTGAAGCTTTCTTT
>-|TRBV21-1|-|TRBJ2-7
CASSRSGTASYEQYF
TGTGCCAGCAGCCGCTCCGGGACAGCTTCCTACGAGCAGTACTTC
>-|TRBV2|-|TRBJ2-5
CASSVWETQYF
TGTGCCAGCAGTGTTTGGGAGACCCAGTACTTC
>-|TRBV6-1|few|TRBJ1-6
CASSEGVFDSPLHF
TGTGCCAGCAGTGAAGGGGTCTTTGATTCACCCCTCCACTTT
>-|TRBV6-1|-|TRBJ1-3
CASSVQGSGNTIYF
TGTGCCAGCAGTGTTCAGGGGAGTGGAAACACCATATATTTT
>TRBD2|TRBV7-2|-|TRBJ2-3
CASSLTSYTDTQYF
TGTGCCAGCAGCCTGACTAGCTACACAGATACGCAGTATTTT
>-|TRBV15|-|TRBJ2-7
CATSRGQVSYEQYF
TGTGCCACCAGCAGAGGGCAGGTCTCCTACGAGCAGTACTTC
>-|TRBV10-3|-|TRBJ2-7
CAISTLTYEQYF
TGTGCCATCAGCACGTTAACCTACGAGCAGTACTTC
>-|TRBV7-8|-|TRBJ2-3
CASSLYRDTQYF
TGTGCCAGCAGCTTATATAGGGATACGCAGTATTTT
>TRBD2|TRBV5-1|-|TRBJ2-5
CVSRHGLAGETQYF
TGCGTCAGCAGACACGGACTAGCGGGAGAGACCCAGTACTTC
>TRBD1|TRBV10-3|few|TRBJ1-5
CAIRRDREDQPQHF
TGTGCCATCAGGAGGGACAGGGAGGATCAGCCCCAGCATTTT
>-|TRBV20-1|-|TRBJ2-7
CSASREALEQYF
TGCAGTGCTAGTAGGGAAGCCCTCGAGCAGTACTTC
>-|TRBV10-3|-|TRBJ2-3
CAISESTDTQYF
TGTGCCATCAGTGAGTCGACAGATACGCAGTATTTT
>TRBD1|TRBV28|-|TRBJ1-5
CASFQPDRGNQPQHF
TGTGCCAGCTTTCAACCGGACAGGGGGAATCAGCCCCAGCATTTT
>-|TRBV27|-|TRBJ2-6
CASRFGTLSSGANVLTF
TGTGCCAGCAGGTTCGGGACACTAAGCTCTGGGGCCAACGTCCTGACTTTC
>-|TRBV27|-|TRBJ1-5
CASSSRTGNNQPQHF
TGTGCCAGCAGTAGCCGGACTGGCAATAATCAGCCCCAGCATTTT
>-|TRBV6-1|-|TRBJ1-2
CASSGDGTRRGYTF
TGTGCCAGCAGTGGGGACGGGACCCGTCGTGGCTACACCTTC
>-|TRBV27|few|TRBJ1-2
CATAKTEGGINYGYTF
TGTGCCACCGCGAAGACTGAGGGGGGAATTAACTATGGCTACACCTTC
>-|TRBV5-8|-|TRBJ1-6
CASSFPRVGNSPLHF
TGTGCCAGCAGCTTTCCCAGGGTTGGGAATTCACCCCTCCACTTT
>-|TRBV28|few|TRBJ1-1
CASSLGGDTEAFF
TGTGCCAGCAGTTTAGGGGGGGACACTGAAGCTTTCTTT